This T cell receptor beta chain was identified during a study of blood T cell repertoires in COVID-19. Across the study: T cells, B-cell-depleted T cells, or PBMCs supplied cDNA or gDNA.

J gave up 3 bases and V 5 bases, and 3 bases lay outside the gene matches. This CDR3 region has 13 residues. Germline values: CDR1 KGHSH, CDR2 LQKENI. Original data processing: Researchers report that nucleated cell counts were estimated from reference gene primer amplification. Sequencing was performed with immunoSEQ multiplex PCR; in TCRdb, only in-frame clones are kept and a portion is missing. V and J calls and clone size come straight from that table; D and trimming were deduced from the DNA. The data contain some 140,000 clones, about 85% of them singletons. The V gene is TRBV18, the J gene TRBJ1-1; TRBD1 matches 7 bases. Sequencing used peripheral blood. The origin of this receptor is a man in his 60s with COVID-19, enrolled during active disease. Here the CDR3 DNA reads TGTGCCAGCTCAATAACAGGGGACACTGAAGCTTTCTTT. Protein sequence: CASSITGDTEAFF.